This TCR beta chain was obtained from a study of T cell responses to AZD1222 COVID-19 vaccine. Study conclusions and caveats: No day 14 peak samples; only post-peak repertoires were characterized.

On this clone itself: Its antigen is unknown.

Using immunoSEQ multiplex PCR, the repertoire was profiled, and TCRdb retains in-frame clones only, with some absent. The sample holds about 160,000 clones; around 93% are singletons and the top ten take about 4%. V trimming: 4 bases; J trimming: 4 bases; junction bases outside the gene matches: 12. CDR3 length: 16 amino acids. Germline CDR1 and CDR2: SGHVS and FQNEAQ. The clonotype comes from an adult who received the AZD1222 COVID-19 vaccine. The sample here was peripheral blood, taken 28 days after the second AZD1222 dose. The chain joins TRBV7-8 to TRBJ1-1; the match to TRBD1 covers 7 bases. CDR3 DNA sequence: TGTGCCAGCAGCTCACGACAGGGCCCGGGGGGCACTGAAGCTTTCTTT. Its translation: CASSSRQGPGGTEAFF.